Here is one T cell receptor (gamma chain) with its context. The sample holds a few counts of this clone. It has no known antigen specificity. No per-base quality is available; no much larger clone lies one base away. Thymic samples were depleted of alphabeta T cells, then CD3+ TCRVdelta1+ TCRVdelta2- thymocytes were FACS-sorted. The purity of the sorted Vdelta1+ thymocytes was between 98% and 99.6%. The thymic specimens were obtained from 7 to 9 paediatric patients, aged about 5 days to 15 months, who were having corrective cardiac surgery. Thymic tissue was dispersed and mononuclear cells isolated on a Histopaque-1077 density gradient. The staining antibodies were anti-TCRVdelta1 clone TS8.2, anti-TCRVdelta2 clone B6, anti-CD3 clone HIT3a and anti-TCRalphabeta clone IP26. The sample belongs to a study of Vδ1+ human thymocytes (dated by TCRdb to the late 2010s). For context, the study as a whole: mRNA-level TRG and TRD CDR3 repertoires of highly purified Vdelta1+ thymocytes from young children were characterised as a data resource. The multiplex-based CDR3 amplicon strategy had previously been validated against 5'RACE-based CDR3 amplicon generation methods.

In the germline V gene (reference sequence), CDR1 corresponds to GITISATS and CDR2 to ISYDGTV. Reading from cysteine to phenylalanine, the CDR3 counts 16 amino acids. Left in the record is the CDR3 DNA by itself, 48 bases read in frame from the first base. V is cut back by 2 bases and J by 5 bases, with 3 bases in the junction unmatched. General conclusions and limits of the study: Because unexpected Vdelta2 sequences could lead to misinterpretation of bulk repertoire data, the authors recommended using highly purified populations and single-cell validation. Even though sort purity was high, roughly 20% of thymic TRD sequences were Vdelta2 (and few were Vdelta3), which was not the case for the peripheral blood Vdelta1+ controls. The thymic TRG and TRD repertoires appeared highly polyclonal, with Gaussian CDR3 length distributions, in contrast to the oligoclonal repertoires of peripheral blood. Donors shared many TRG clonotypes (up to roughly 6.9x10^3), but TRD repertoires were essentially private, with at most 120 shared. Donors did not cluster by age or sex, so the analyses were not stratified by age or sex.

RNA was isolated using the RNeasy mini kit, and reverse transcription was performed with Superscript III. To generate the CDR3 amplicons, a multiplex PCR was run using pooled V-gene forward primers together with a constant-region reverse primer that carried Illumina adaptor overhangs. After gel purification, amplicons were indexed with Nextera index primers over around 8 extra PCR cycles and were then purified with AMPure XP beads. Sequencing of the libraries was done on an Illumina MiSeq using paired-end 250 bp reads, dual indexing and an approximately 21% PhiX spike-in. For the original study's pipeline: FastQC was used to check read quality, and ea-utils fastq-join was used to merge TRG read pairs. Annotation of sequences was performed with IMGT/HighV-QUEST, only productive sequences with unambiguous V-gene assignment were retained, and clonotypes were defined by identical CDR3 sequence. For downstream analysis, VDJtools 1.1.1, tcR 2.2.3, Treemap and vegan Shannon diversity in R 3.4.4 were used. TCRdb processed the public reads again with the CATT caller, after which rows with matching DNA were combined. In this record, the V and J calls reflect TCRdb's handling and not the investigators' own analysis. In all, the sample holds 9,500 to 13,000 gamma-chain clones, and around 45% of those were seen once. Clones ranked in the top ten supply 2% of the sample.

The rearrangement joined TRGV9 to TRGJP. The source material was Vdelta1+ gamma-delta thymocytes from the thymus. This specimen's cell subset or site label, interpreted: FACS-sorted CD3+ TCRalphabeta- TCRVdelta1+ TCRVdelta2- thymocytes. This TCR came from a boy in the first two years of life who had congenital heart surgery. The sequenced DNA is TGTGCCTTGTGGGAGGCAAAAGAGTTGGGCAAAAAAATCAAGGTATTT. It codes for CALWEAKELGKKIKVF.